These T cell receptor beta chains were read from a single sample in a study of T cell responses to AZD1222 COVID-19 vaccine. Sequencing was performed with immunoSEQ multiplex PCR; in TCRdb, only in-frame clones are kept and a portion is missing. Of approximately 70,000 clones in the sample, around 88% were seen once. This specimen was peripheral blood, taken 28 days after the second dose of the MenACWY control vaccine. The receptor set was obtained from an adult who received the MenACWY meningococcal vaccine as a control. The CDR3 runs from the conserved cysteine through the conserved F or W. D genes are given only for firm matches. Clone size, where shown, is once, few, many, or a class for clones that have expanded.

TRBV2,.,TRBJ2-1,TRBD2,TGTGCCAGCAGTACCCTGGGGGGGGGTCTGCACAATGAGCAGTTCTTC,CASSTLGGGLHNEQFF
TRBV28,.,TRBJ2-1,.,TGTGCCAGCAGTCTAACAGCGGGTGAGCAGTTCTTC,CASSLTAGEQFF
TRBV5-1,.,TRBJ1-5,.,TGCGCCAGCAGCTGGGGGGAAAGCAATCAGCCCCAGCATTTT,CASSWGESNQPQHF
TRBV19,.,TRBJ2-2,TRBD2,TGTGCCAGTAGTATGGGGGGACTAGATACCGGGGAGCTGTTTTTT,CASSMGGLDTGELFF
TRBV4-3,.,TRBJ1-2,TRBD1,TGCGCCAGCAGCCAATTGAGGGGGCCGAACTATGGCTACACCTTC,CASSQLRGPNYGYTF
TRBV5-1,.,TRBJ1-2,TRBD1,TGCGCCAGCAGCCAGGGACAGGACGGCTACACCTTC,CASSQGQDGYTF
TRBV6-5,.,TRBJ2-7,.,TGTGCCAGCCAAAGCTACCCAGGGGACAACTACGAGCAGTACTTC,CASQSYPGDNYEQYF
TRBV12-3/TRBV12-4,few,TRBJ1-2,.,TGTGCCAGCAGTTTTTCGGGAGGCGATGGCTACACCTTC,CASSFSGGDGYTF
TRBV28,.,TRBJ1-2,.,TGTGCCAGCAGTTTAAGCTATGGCTACACCTTC,CASSLSYGYTF
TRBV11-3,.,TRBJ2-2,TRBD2,TGTGCCAGCAGCTCGGCGGGAGGGTCGAACACCGGGGAGCTGTTTTTT,CASSSAGGSNTGELFF
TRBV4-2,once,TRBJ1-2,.,TGTGCCAGCAGCCAAGATCTTACGGTCTATGGCTACACCTTC,CASSQDLTVYGYTF
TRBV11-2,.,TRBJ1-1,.,TGTGCCAGCAGCTTAGATCCCGCGAACACTGAAGCTTTCTTT,CASSLDPANTEAFF
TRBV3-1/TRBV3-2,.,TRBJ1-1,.,TGTGCCAGCAGCCGAAACCAGGGTTACACTGAAGCTTTCTTT,CASSRNQGYTEAFF
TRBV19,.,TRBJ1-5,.,TGTGCCAGTAGTGCCCCCCCCGGGGAGGGTCGACAGCCCCAGCATTTT,CASSAPPGEGRQPQHF
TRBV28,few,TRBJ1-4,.,TGTGCCAGCAGTTTGGCAGGGGCGACTTACGAAAAACTGTTTTTT,CASSLAGATYEKLFF
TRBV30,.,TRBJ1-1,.,TGTGCCTCGTGGGGAGAGACGAACACTGAAGCTTTCTTT,CASWGETNTEAFF
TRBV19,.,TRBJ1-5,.,TGTGCCAGTAGTATGGGATCCACGCAGCCCCAGCATTTT,CASSMGSTQPQHF
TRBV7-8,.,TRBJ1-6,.,TGTGCCAGCAGACCCTTTCAGGGAGATTCACCCCTCCACTTT,CASRPFQGDSPLHF
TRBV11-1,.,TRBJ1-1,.,TGTGCCAGCAGTCCCCTTAGGGGACAGAACACTGAAGCTTTCTTT,CASSPLRGQNTEAFF
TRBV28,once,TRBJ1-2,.,TGTGCCAGCAGTTTATCAGCCACCTATGGCTACACCTTC,CASSLSATYGYTF
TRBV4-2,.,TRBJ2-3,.,TGTGCCAGCAGCCAACCCCACACAGATACGCAGTATTTT,CASSQPHTDTQYF
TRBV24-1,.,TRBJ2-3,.,TGTGCCACCAGTGATCACCCCAGGAACACAGATACGCAGTATTTT,CATSDHPRNTDTQYF
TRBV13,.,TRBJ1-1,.,TGTGCCAGCAGCTTAGGAGGGGGCACTGAAGCTTTCTTT,CASSLGGGTEAFF
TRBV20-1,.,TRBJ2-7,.,TGCAGTGCTAGTCCCAGGATCGGCGAGCAGTACTTC,CSASPRIGEQYF
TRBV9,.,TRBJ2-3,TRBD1,TGTGCCAGCAGCCCTATGACAGGGCGCCGAGATACGCAGTATTTT,CASSPMTGRRDTQYF
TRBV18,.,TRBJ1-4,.,TGTGCCAGCTCACAGGACAGTAATGAAAAACTGTTTTTT,CASSQDSNEKLFF